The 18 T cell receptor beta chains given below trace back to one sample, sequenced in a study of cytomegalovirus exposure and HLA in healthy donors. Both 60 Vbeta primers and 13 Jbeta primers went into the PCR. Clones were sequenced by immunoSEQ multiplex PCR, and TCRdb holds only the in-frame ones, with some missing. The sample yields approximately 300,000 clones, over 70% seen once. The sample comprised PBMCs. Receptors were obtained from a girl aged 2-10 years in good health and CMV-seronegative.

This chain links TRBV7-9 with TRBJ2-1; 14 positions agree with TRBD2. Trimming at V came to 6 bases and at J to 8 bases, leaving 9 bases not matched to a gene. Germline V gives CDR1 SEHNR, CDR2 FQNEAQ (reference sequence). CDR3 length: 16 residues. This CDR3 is CASSSRTSGRLYEQFF. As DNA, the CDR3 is TGTGCCAGCAGTTCCAGGACTAGCGGGAGGTTGTATGAGCAGTTCTTC.

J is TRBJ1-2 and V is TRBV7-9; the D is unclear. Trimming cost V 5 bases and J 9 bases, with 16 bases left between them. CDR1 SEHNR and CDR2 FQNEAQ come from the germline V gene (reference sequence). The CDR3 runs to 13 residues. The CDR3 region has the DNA TGTGCCAGCAGCATCACGCCAGGACTGTGCTACACCTTC. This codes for CASSITPGLCYTF.

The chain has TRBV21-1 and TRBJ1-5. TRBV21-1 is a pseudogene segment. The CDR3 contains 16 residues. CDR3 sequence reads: CASSNRAGRGNQPQHF. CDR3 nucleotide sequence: TGTGCCAGCAGCAATCGTGCAGGGAGGGGCAATCAGCCCCAGCATTTT.

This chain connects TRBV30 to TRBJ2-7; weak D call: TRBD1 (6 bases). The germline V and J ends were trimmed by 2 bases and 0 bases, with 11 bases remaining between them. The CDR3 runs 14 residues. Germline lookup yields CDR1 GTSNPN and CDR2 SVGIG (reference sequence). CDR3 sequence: CAWSKPGHSYEQYF. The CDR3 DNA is TGTGCCTGGAGTAAGCCGGGACACTCCTACGAGCAGTACTTC.

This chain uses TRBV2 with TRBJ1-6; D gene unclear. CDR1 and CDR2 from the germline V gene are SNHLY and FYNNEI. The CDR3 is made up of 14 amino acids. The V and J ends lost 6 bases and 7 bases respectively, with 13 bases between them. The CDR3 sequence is CASRVSSENSPLHF. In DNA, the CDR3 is TGTGCCAGCAGGGTCTCCTCCGAGAATTCACCCCTCCACTTT.

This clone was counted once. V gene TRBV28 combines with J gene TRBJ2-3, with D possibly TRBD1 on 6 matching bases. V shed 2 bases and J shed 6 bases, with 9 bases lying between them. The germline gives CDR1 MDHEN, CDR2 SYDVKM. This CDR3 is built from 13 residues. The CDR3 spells CASSLTGRDTQYF. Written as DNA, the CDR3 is TGTGCCAGCAGTTTAACAGGGCGCGATACGCAGTATTTT.

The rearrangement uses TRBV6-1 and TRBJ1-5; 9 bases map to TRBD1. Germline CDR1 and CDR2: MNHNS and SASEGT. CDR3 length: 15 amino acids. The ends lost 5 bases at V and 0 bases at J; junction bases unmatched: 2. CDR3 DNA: TGTGCCAGCAGTTGGGACAGGGCTAGCAATCAGCCCCAGCATTTT. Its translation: CASSWDRASNQPQHF.

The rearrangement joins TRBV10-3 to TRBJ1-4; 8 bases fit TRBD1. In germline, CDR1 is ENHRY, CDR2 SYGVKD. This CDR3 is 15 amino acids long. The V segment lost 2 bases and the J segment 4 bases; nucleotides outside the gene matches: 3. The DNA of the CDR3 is TGTGCCATCAGTGAGACAGGGGGAATTAATGAAAAACTGTTTTTT. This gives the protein CAISETGGINEKLFF.

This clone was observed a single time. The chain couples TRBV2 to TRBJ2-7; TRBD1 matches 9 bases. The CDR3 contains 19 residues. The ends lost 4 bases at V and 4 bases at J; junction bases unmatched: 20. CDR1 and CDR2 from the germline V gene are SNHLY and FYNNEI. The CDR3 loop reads CASSAGPTLTGGSGYEQYF. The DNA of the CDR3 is TGTGCCAGCAGTGCAGGACCGACCCTAACAGGGGGCTCGGGTTACGAGCAGTACTTC.

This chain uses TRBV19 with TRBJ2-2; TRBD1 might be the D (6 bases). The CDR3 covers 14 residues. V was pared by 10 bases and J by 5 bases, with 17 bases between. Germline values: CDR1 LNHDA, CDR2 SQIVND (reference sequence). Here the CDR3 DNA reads TGTGCCACTAAAGGGGGATGGGGTACCGGGGAGCTGTTTTTT. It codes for CATKGGWGTGELFF.

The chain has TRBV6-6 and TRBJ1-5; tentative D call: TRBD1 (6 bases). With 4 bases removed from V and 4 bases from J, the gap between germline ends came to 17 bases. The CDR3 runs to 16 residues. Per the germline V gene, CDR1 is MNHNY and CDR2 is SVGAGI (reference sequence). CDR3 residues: CASSLRLQGANQPQHF. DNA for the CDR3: TGTGCCAGCAGTTTACGCCTACAGGGAGCAAATCAGCCCCAGCATTTT.

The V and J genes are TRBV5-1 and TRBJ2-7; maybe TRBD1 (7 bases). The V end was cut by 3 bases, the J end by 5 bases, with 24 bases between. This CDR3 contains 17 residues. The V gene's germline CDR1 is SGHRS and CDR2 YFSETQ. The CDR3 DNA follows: TGCGCCAGCAGCTCCCCCAAGGAGGGGGCCCCCAGGCACGAGCAGTACTTC. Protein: CASSSPKEGAPRHEQYF.

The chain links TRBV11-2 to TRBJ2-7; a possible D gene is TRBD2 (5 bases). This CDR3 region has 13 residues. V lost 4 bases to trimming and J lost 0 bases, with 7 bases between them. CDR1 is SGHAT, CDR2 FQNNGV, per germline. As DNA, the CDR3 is TGTGCCAGCAGCTGGGAGACCTCCTACGAGCAGTACTTC. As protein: CASSWETSYEQYF.

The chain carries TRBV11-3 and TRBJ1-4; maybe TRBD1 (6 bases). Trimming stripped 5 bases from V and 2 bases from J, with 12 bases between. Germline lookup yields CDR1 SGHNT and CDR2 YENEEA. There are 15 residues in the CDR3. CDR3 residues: CASSKGGATNEKLFF. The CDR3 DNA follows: TGTGCCAGCAGCAAAGGGGGGGCGACTAATGAAAAACTGTTTTTT.

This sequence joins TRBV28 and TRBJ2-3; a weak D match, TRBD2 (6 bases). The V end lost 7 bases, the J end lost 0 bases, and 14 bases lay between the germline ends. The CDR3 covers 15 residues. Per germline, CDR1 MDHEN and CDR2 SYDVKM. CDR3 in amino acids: CASTIGGSSTDTQYF. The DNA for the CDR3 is TGTGCCAGCACCATCGGGGGTTCTAGCACAGATACGCAGTATTTT.

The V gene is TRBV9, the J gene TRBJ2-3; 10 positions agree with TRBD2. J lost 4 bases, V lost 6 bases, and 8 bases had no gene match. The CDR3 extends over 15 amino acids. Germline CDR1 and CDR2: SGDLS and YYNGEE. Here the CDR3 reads CASTAGGLFADTQYF. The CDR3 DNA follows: TGTGCCAGCACAGCGGGGGGGCTTTTTGCAGATACGCAGTATTTT.

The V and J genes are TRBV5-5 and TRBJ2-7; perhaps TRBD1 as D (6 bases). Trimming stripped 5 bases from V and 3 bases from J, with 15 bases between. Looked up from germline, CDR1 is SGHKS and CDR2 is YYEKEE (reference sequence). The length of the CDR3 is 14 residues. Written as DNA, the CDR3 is TGTGCCAGCAGTCGAACCACAGGGTTCTACGAGCAGTACTTC. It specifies CASSRTTGFYEQYF.

CDR3 DNA sequence: TGTGCCAGCAGCTTGGATCTCTCCGGGACAGGGAAAGAAAAACTGTTTTTT. Protein sequence: CASSLDLSGTGKEKLFF. This chain uses TRBV5-4 with TRBJ1-4, with TRBD1 identical over 9 bases. Germline trimming cut 0 bases from V and 8 bases from J; bases unmatched to any gene: 11. The CDR3 consists of 17 residues. Per germline, CDR1 SGHNT and CDR2 YYREEE (reference sequence).